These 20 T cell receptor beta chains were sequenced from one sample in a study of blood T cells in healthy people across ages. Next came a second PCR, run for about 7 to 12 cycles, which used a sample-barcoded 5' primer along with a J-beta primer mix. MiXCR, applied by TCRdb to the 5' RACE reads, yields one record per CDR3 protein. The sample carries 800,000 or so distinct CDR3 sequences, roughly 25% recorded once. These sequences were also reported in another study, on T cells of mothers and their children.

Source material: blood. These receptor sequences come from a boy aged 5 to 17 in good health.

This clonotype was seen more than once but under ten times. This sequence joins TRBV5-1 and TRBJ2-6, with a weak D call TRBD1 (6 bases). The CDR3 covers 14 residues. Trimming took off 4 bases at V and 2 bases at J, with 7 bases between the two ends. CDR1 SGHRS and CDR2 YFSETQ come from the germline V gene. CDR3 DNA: TGCGCCAGCAGCACAGGGACTGGGGCCAACGTCCTGACTTTC. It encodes CASSTGTGANVLTF.

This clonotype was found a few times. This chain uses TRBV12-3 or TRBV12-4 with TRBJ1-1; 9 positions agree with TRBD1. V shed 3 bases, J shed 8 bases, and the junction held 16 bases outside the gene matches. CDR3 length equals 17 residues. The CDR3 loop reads CASSFIYTDRDRVEAFF. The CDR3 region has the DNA TGTGCCAGCAGTTTCATCTACACGGACCGGGACAGGGTAGAAGCTTTCTTT.

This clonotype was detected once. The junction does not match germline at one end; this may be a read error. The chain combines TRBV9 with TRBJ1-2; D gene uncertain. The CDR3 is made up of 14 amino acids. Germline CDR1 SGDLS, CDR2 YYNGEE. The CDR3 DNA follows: TGTGCCAACAGCGTAGATCTGGGAAACTATGGCTACACCTTC. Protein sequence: CANSVDLGNYGYTF.

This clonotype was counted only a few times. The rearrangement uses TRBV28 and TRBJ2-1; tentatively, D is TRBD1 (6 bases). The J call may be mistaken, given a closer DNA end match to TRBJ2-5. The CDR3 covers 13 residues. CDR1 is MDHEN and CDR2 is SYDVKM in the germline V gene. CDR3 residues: CASTDAGEETQYF. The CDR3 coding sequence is TGTGCCAGCACGGATGCAGGGGAAGAGACCCAGTACTTC.

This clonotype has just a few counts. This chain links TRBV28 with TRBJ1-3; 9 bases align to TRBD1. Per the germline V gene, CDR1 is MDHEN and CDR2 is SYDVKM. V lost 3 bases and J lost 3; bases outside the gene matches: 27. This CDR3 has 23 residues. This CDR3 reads CASSFNRWGTGTGSVSVGNTIYF. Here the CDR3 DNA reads TGTGCCAGCAGTTTCAACCGTTGGGGGACGGGGACAGGGTCGGTTTCTGTTGGAAACACCATATATTTT.

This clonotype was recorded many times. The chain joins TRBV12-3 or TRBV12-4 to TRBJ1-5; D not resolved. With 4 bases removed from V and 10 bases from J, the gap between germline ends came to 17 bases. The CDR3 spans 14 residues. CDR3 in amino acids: CASSYGSKIYPQHF. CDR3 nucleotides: TGTGCCAGCAGTTACGGGTCGAAAATCTATCCCCAGCATTTT.

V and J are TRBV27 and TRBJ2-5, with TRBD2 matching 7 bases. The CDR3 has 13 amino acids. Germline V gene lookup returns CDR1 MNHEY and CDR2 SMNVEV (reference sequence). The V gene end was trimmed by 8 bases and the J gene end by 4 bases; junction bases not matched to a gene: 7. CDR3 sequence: CASGRGLGETQYF. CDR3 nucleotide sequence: TGTGCCAGCGGGAGGGGTTTGGGAGAGACCCAGTACTTC.

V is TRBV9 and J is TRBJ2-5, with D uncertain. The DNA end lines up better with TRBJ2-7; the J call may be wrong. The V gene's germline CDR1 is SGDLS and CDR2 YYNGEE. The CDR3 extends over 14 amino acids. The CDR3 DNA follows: TGTGCCAGCAGCGTAGCCCCGGGCGCCTACGAGCAGTACTTC. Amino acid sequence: CASSVAPGAYEQYF.

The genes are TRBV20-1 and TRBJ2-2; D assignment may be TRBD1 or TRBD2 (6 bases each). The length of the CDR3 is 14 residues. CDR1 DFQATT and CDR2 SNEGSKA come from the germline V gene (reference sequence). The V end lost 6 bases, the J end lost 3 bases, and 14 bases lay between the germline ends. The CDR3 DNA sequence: TGCAGTGCGGAGGGGGAGACTGACACCGGGGAGCTGTTTTTT. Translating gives CSAEGETDTGELFF.

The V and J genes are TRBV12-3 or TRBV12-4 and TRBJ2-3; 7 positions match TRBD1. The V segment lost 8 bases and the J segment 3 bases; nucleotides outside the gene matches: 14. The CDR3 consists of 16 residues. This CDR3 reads CASGSPQGHLTDTQYF. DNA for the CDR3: TGTGCCAGCGGTTCCCCACAGGGGCATTTGACAGATACGCAGTATTTT.

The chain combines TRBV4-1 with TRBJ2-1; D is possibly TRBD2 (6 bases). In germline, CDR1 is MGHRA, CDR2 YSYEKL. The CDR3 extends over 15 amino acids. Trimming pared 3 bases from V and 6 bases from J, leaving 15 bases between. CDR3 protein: CASSQERRAGNEQFF. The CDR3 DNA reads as TGCGCCAGCAGCCAGGAGAGGAGGGCGGGCAATGAGCAGTTCTTC.

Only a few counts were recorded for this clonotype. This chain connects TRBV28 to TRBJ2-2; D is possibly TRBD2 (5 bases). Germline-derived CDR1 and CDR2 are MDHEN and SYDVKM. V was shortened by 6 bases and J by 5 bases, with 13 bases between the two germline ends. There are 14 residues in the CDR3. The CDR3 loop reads CASRPRTGTGELFF. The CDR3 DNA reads TGTGCCAGCAGGCCACGGACGGGGACCGGGGAGCTGTTTTTT.

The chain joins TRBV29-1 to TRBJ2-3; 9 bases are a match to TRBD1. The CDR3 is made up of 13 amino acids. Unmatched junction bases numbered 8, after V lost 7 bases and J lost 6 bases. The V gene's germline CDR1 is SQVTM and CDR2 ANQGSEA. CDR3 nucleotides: TGCAGCGCCCCGGGACAGGGAGCGGATACGCAGTATTTT. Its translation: CSAPGQGADTQYF.

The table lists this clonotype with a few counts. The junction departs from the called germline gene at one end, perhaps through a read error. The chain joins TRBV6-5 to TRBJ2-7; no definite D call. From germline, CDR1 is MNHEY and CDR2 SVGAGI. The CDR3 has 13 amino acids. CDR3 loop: CASSSRPPEEQYF. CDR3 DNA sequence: TGCGCCAGCAGTTCGCGGCCCCCGGAGGAGCAGTACTTC.

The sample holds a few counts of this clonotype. CDR3 DNA: TGTGCCAGCAGCGTGGATAGGACCGGGGAGCTGTTTTTT. It encodes CASSVDRTGELFF. The chain is built from TRBV7-3 and TRBJ2-2; no firm D call. The germline V gene encodes CDR1 SGHTA and CDR2 FQGTGA. CDR3 length equals 13 residues. V lost 5 bases and J lost 5, with 9 bases in between.

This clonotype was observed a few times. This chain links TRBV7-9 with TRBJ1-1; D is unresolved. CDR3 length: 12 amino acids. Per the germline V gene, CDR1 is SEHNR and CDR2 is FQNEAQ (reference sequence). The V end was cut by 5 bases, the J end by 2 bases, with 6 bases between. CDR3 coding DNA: TGTGCCAGCAGCCATCCAAACACTGAAGCTTTCTTT. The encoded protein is CASSHPNTEAFF. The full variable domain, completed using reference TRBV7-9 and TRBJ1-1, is DTGVSQNPRHKITKRGQNVTFRCDPISEHNRLYWYRQTLGQGPEFLTYFQNEAQLEKSRLLSDRFSAERPKGSFSTLEIQRTEQGDSAMYLCASSHPNTEAFFGQGTRLTVV.

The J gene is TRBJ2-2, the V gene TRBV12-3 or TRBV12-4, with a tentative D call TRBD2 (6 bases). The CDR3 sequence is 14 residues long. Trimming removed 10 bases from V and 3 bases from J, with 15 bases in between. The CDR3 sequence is CATTEGLHTGELFF. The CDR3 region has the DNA TGTGCCACCACGGAGGGGCTTCACACCGGGGAGCTGTTTTTT.

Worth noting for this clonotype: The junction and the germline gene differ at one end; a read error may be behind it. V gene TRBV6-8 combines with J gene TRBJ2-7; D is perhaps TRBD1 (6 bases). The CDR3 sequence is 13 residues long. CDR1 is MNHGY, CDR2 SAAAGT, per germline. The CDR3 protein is CARGTPVSYKQYF. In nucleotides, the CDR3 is TGTGCCAGGGGGACACCAGTCTCCTACAAGCAGTACTTC.

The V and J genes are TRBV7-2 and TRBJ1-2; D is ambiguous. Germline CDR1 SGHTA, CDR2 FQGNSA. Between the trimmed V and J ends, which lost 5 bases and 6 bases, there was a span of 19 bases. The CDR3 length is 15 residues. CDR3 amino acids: CASSLRAVNRDGYTF. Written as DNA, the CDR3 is TGTGCCAGCAGCCTCCGGGCGGTGAATAGGGATGGCTACACCTTC.

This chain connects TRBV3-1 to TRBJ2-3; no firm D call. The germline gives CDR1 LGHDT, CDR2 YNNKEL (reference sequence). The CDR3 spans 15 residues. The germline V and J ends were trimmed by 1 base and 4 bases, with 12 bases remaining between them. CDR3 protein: CASSQGLYESDTQYF. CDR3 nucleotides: TGTGCCAGCAGCCAAGGACTTTATGAGTCAGATACGCAGTATTTT.